This T cell receptor (beta chain) is from a study of metastatic and nonmetastatic thyroid tumors. Overall study context: Malignant and benign thyroid patients had repertoires compared in peripheral blood and tumor or nodule tissue. Overall study results and limits: The study reportedly found significantly higher TCR beta diversity in malignant thyroid tumors than benign nodules, in blood and tumor.

In this sample, this clone turned up many times. Its target is not known. Germline loops: CDR1 SNHLY, CDR2 FYNNEI. The CDR3 is made up of 15 amino acids. Trimming took off 1 base at V and 1 base at J, with 10 bases between the two ends. Prior to thyroid surgery, none of the patients had received any treatment. TCRdb reassembled clones from the PCR reads with MiXCR. The sample shows roughly 59,000 clones, roughly 16% of them seen only once. The sequence was obtained from a male donor with papillary thyroid cancer or a benign thyroid nodule (not recorded which). Some clones in this sample may be carry-over from other donors' samples. Input material: blood. The chain combines TRBV2 with TRBJ1-1; no definite D call. The chain's CDR3 is CASSEVGSANTEAFF. CDR3 DNA: TGTGCCAGCAGTGAAGTAGGGTCAGCGAACACTGAAGCTTTCTTT.